This T cell receptor beta chain is drawn from a study of T cells after yellow fever vaccination. Turning to the study itself: Preparation of the low-cell-number fractions used SMART-Seq v4 Ultra Low Input.

Findings and caveats of the study: Just a small share of clonotypes turned up in the CD4 compartment as well as the CD8 compartment.

V gave up 0 bases and J gave up 4 bases, with 9 bases separating them. There are 14 residues in the CDR3. Germline CDR1 SGHKS, CDR2 YYEKEE (reference sequence). A few counts support this clonotype. Its target is not known. Template switching with 5'RACE generated the TCR cDNA and added a universal primer site and UMIs. MiXCR was run by TCRdb on the 5' RACE reads, yielding one entry per CDR3 protein. This sample has just over 300,000 distinct CDR3 sequences, with around 4% found just once. The sequence derives from a man aged 18 to 29 who received the YFV17D yellow fever vaccine. Sequencing was performed on PBMCs, taken on the day of the yellow fever booster vaccination. The V and J genes are TRBV5-5 and TRBJ2-3; D call uncertain. The CDR3: CASSLEWAADTQYF. Here the CDR3 DNA reads TGTGCCAGCAGCTTGGAGTGGGCGGCAGATACGCAGTATTTT.